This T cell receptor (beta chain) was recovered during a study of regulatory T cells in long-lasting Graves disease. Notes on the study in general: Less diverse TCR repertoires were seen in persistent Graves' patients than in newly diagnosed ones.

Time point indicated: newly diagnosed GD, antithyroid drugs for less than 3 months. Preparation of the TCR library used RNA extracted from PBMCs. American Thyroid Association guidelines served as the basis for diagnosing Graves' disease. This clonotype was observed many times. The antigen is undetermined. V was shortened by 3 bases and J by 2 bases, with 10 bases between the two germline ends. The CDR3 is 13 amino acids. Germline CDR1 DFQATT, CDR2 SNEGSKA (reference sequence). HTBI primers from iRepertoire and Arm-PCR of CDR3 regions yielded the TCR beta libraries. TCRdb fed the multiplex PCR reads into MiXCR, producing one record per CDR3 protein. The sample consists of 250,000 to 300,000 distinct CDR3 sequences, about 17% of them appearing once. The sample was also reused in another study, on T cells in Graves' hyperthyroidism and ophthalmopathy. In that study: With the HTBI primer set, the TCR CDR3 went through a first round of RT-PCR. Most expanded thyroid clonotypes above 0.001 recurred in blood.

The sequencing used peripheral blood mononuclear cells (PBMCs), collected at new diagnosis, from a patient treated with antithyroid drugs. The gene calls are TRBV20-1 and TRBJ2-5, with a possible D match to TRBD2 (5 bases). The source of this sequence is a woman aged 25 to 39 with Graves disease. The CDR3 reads CSARGWRQETQYF. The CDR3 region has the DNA TGCAGTGCTAGGGGGTGGAGGCAAGAGACCCAGTACTTC.